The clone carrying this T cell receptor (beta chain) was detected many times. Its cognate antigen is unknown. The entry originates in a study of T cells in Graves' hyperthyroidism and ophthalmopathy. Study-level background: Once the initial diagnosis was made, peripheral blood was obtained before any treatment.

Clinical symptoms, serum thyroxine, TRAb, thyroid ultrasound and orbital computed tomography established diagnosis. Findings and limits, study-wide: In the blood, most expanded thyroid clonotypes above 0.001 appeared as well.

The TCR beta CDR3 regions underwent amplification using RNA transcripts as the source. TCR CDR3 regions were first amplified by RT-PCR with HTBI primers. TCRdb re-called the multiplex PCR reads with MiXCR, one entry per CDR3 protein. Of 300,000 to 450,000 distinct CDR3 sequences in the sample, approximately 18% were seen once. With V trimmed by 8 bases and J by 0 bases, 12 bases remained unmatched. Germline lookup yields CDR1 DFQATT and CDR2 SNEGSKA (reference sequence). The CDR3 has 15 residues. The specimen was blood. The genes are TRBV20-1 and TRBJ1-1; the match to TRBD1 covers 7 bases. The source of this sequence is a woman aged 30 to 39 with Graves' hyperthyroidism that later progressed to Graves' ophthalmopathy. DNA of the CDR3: TGCAGTCCCACCGGGACAGTTAAAATGAACACTGAAGCTTTCTTT. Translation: CSPTGTVKMNTEAFF.